The clone carrying this TCR beta chain was seen only a few times. The antigen is undetermined. This entry is derived from a study of beta chain features in type 1 diabetes. About the research overall: Sorted cells, 107,917,701 in number, were examined across all samples. Study-wide points: The study found fewer insertions and more deletions at VDJ junctions in type 1 diabetes patients.

Unmatched junction bases numbered 12, after V lost 4 bases and J lost 4 bases. CDR1 and CDR2 (germline): KGHSH, LQKENI. The CDR3 has 17 residues. Expressed TCRB transcripts were sequenced because the entire RNA isolate underwent reverse transcription. Here immunoSEQ multiplex PCR was the method, and the copy in TCRdb shows in-frame clones only, minus some. The table lists almost 350,000 clones, under 8.5% of them singletons. The chain couples TRBV18 to TRBJ1-2, with 10 nucleotides matching TRBD1. Sequencing used central memory CD4+ T cells from blood. The sequence was collected from a woman aged 18-35 years in good health. Written as DNA, the CDR3 is TGTGCCAGCTCACAAAACCGACCGGGACAGGGGTCCTATGGCTACACCTTC. This codes for CASSQNRPGQGSYGYTF.